Presented here are 20 T cell receptor beta chains from one specimen sequenced in a study of cytomegalovirus exposure and HLA in healthy donors. PCR involved 60 Vbeta and 13 Jbeta primers. Assay used: immunoSEQ multiplex PCR; TCRdb lists only in-frame clones, some missing. The table includes roughly 100,000 clones, around 79% detected once. Sequencing was performed on PBMCs. The origin of the receptors is a man aged 55 to 69 in good health and CMV-seronegative.

The V and J genes are TRBV28 and TRBJ2-4; D may be TRBD2 (5 bases). The V end was cut by 6 bases, the J end by 7 bases, with 13 bases between. In germline, CDR1 is MDHEN, CDR2 SYDVKM. The CDR3 is made up of 13 amino acids. The CDR3 reads CASSPGLGNIQYF. In DNA, the CDR3 is TGTGCCAGCAGCCCTGGACTTGGGAACATTCAGTACTTC.

V usage is TRBV11-3 and J usage is TRBJ2-2; 13 bases map to TRBD2. This CDR3 has 18 residues. Germline-derived CDR1 and CDR2 are SGHNT and YENEEA. After removal of 0 bases from V and 0 bases from J, the junction contained 1 base not matched to a gene. The CDR3 region has the DNA TGTGCCAGCAGCTTAGAACTAGCGGGGGGGACGAACACCGGGGAGCTGTTTTTT. Translated: CASSLELAGGTNTGELFF.

V gene TRBV4-3 combines with J gene TRBJ1-4, with TRBD1 as a possible D gene (5 bases). V lost 3 bases to trimming and J lost 2 bases, with 16 bases between them. Germline CDR1 and CDR2: LGHNA and YSLEER. The CDR3 is 17 residues long. The CDR3 protein is CASSQPLFGGTNEKLFF. The CDR3 coding sequence is TGCGCCAGCAGCCAGCCCCTGTTTGGGGGGACTAATGAAAAACTGTTTTTT.

This chain joins TRBV28 and TRBJ1-4, with a tentative D call TRBD1 (6 bases). V shed 5 bases and J shed 0 bases, with 16 bases lying between them. This CDR3 comprises 17 residues. Germline loops: CDR1 MDHEN, CDR2 SYDVKM. CDR3 in DNA: TGTGCCAGCAGTATTCCGGGACATCGAGCAACTAATGAAAAACTGTTTTTT. It specifies CASSIPGHRATNEKLFF. Filled out from reference TRBV28 and TRBJ1-4, the complete variable domain reads DVKVTQSSRYLVKRTGEKVFLECVQDMDHENMFWYRQDPGLGLRLIYFSYDVKMKEKGDIPEGYSVSREKKERFSLILESASTNQTSMYLCASSIPGHRATNEKLFFGSGTQLSVL.

The chain has TRBV4-1 and TRBJ1-4, with a possible D match to TRBD1 (5 bases). The CDR3 totals 15 residues. Germline assignment: CDR1 MGHRA and CDR2 YSYEKL. V was trimmed by 10 bases and J by 8 bases, leaving 23 bases between them. For the CDR3, the DNA is TGCGCCACCCGGCAGAAGGGGTCTGTAGGCGAAAAACTGTTTTTT. Residues: CATRQKGSVGEKLFF.

This sequence joins TRBV7-9 and TRBJ2-1, with D perhaps TRBD2 (5 bases). This CDR3 spans 16 amino acids. Trimming left V 3 bases short and J 2 bases short, with 14 bases between. The germline V gene encodes CDR1 SEHNR and CDR2 FQNEAQ (reference sequence). The CDR3: CASSLWLGSTYNEQFF. The CDR3 nucleotides read TGTGCCAGCAGCTTGTGGTTGGGGAGTACCTACAATGAGCAGTTCTTC.

The CDR3 is CASNQGLGANVLTF. CDR3 in DNA: TGTGCCAGCAACCAGGGGCTAGGGGCCAACGTCCTGACTTTC. V and J are TRBV7-2 and TRBJ2-6; perhaps TRBD1 as D (6 bases). The V and J ends lost 7 bases and 4 bases respectively, with 11 bases between them. Germline lookup yields CDR1 SGHTA and CDR2 FQGNSA. The CDR3 sequence is 14 residues long.

This sequence joins TRBV19 and TRBJ1-1; 8 positions match TRBD1. CDR3 size: 13 residues. Trimming removed 5 bases from V and 4 bases from J; junction bases left unmatched: 3. Germline V gene data show CDR1 as LNHDA and CDR2 as SQIVND (reference sequence). The CDR3 DNA reads TGTGCCAGTAGTCCCAGGGGGCCCACTGAAGCTTTCTTT. It encodes CASSPRGPTEAFF.

This sequence joins TRBV5-1 and TRBJ2-5; D gene unclear. CDR1 and CDR2 from the germline V gene are SGHRS and YFSETQ. Trimming cost V 3 bases and J 2 bases, with 8 bases left between them. The CDR3 has 13 residues. CDR3 loop: CASSSIRQETQYF. CDR3 bases: TGCGCCAGCAGCTCTATAAGACAAGAGACCCAGTACTTC.

The chain couples TRBV7-2 to TRBJ1-2, with D unresolved. V was cut by 5 bases and J by 3 bases, with 19 bases left in between. From germline, CDR1 is SGHTA and CDR2 FQGNSA. The CDR3 covers 16 residues. The CDR3, as DNA: TGTGCCAGCAGCCCGTTCGGGTGGAGGAGTCACTATGGCTACACCTTC. The encoded protein is CASSPFGWRSHYGYTF.

The sample holds a few counts of this clone. V is TRBV7-2 and J is TRBJ2-4; D possibly corresponds to TRBD1 (6 bases). Germline lookup yields CDR1 SGHTA and CDR2 FQGNSA. This CDR3 spans 14 amino acids. The germline V and J ends were trimmed by 5 bases and 8 bases, with 16 bases remaining between them. CDR3 amino acids: CASSPSTGFYIQYF. CDR3 DNA sequence: TGTGCCAGCAGCCCCTCAACAGGGTTTTACATTCAGTACTTC.

J is TRBJ2-3 and V is TRBV4-1; possible D gene TRBD2, 6 bases. Looked up from germline, CDR1 is MGHRA and CDR2 is YSYEKL. The CDR3 consists of 18 residues. V was trimmed by 0 bases and J by 3 bases, leaving 19 bases between them. The CDR3 sequence is CASSQDRGTRGRTDTQYF. CDR3 sequence (DNA): TGCGCCAGCAGCCAAGATCGGGGGACCCGGGGCAGGACAGATACGCAGTATTTT.

CDR3 loop: CASSPREGRETQYF. CDR3 DNA sequence: TGTGCCAGCTCACCAAGGGAGGGTCGGGAGACCCAGTACTTC. J is TRBJ2-5 and V is TRBV18, with 7 bases that match TRBD2. Trimming removed 2 bases from V and 5 bases from J; junction bases left unmatched: 5. The germline V gene has CDR1 KGHSH and CDR2 LQKENI. This CDR3 is built from 14 residues.

This chain connects TRBV5-4 to TRBJ2-7; D remains unclear. The V and J ends lost 5 bases and 3 bases respectively, with 15 bases between them. Per the germline V gene, CDR1 is SGHNT and CDR2 is YYREEE (reference sequence). The CDR3 contains 14 residues. CDR3: CASSLTNGYYEQYV. Here the CDR3 DNA reads TGTGCCAGCAGTTTGACGAATGGATACTACGAGCAGTACGTC.

This chain links TRBV7-8 with TRBJ1-2, with D maybe TRBD1 (6 bases). Deletions cut 1 base from V and 7 bases from J, with 16 bases between. CDR3 size: 15 residues. Germline values: CDR1 SGHVS, CDR2 FQNEAQ. In DNA form, the CDR3 reads TGTGCCAGCAGCTTAGTTGAGGGGGGGGAAAGTGGCTACACCTTC. Translated: CASSLVEGGESGYTF.

The chain is built from TRBV14 and TRBJ2-1, with D unresolved. V gave up 1 base and J gave up 10 bases, with 17 bases separating them. Germline V gene data show CDR1 as SGHDN and CDR2 as FVKESK. CDR3 size: 15 residues. The CDR3 sequence: CASSQVRGSVGEQFF. The CDR3 DNA follows: TGTGCCAGCAGCCAAGTGAGAGGCTCCGTCGGGGAGCAGTTCTTC.

This clone was seen a single time. This sequence joins TRBV30 and TRBJ2-7; D may be TRBD1 (6 bases). The CDR3 covers 15 residues. The germline V gene encodes CDR1 GTSNPN and CDR2 SVGIG (reference sequence). V shed 1 base and J shed 0 bases, with 13 bases lying between them. The CDR3 sequence is CAWSALDRSSYEQYF. For the CDR3, the DNA is TGTGCCTGGAGTGCCCTAGACAGGAGCTCCTACGAGCAGTACTTC. The variable domain in full, with the rest retrieved from reference TRBV30 and TRBJ2-7, is SQTIHQWPATLVQPVGSPLSLECTVEGTSNPNLYWYRQAAGRGLQLLFYSVGIGQISSEVPQNLSASRPQDRQFILSSKKLLLSDSGFYLCAWSALDRSSYEQYFGPGTRLTVT.

The chain uses TRBV6-5 and TRBJ1-1; 8 nucleotides agree with TRBD1. V was clipped by 6 bases and J by 3 bases; unmatched bases: 9. The germline V gene has CDR1 MNHEY and CDR2 SVGAGI. The CDR3 is made up of 15 amino acids. Here the CDR3 DNA reads TGTGCCAGCAGCCGCGGACAGGGTCTGGACACTGAAGCTTTCTTT. As protein: CASSRGQGLDTEAFF.

The chain has TRBV29-1 and TRBJ1-2; a possible D gene is TRBD1 (6 bases). V was trimmed by 2 bases and J by 4 bases, leaving 14 bases between them. The CDR3 covers 14 residues. The germline gives CDR1 SQVTM, CDR2 ANQGSEA. This CDR3 is CSVEQQGRGYGYTF. The CDR3 region has the DNA TGCAGCGTTGAACAACAGGGAAGAGGCTATGGCTACACCTTC.

This clone was counted a single time. This chain links TRBV2 with TRBJ1-2; D not certain. V was shortened by 10 bases and J by 6 bases, with 12 bases between the two germline ends. The CDR3 is 11 residues long. Germline V gene sequence: CDR1 SNHLY, CDR2 FYNNEI. The DNA for the CDR3 is TGTGCCACCCTACTCATCCATGGCTACACCTTC. It is translated as CATLLIHGYTF.